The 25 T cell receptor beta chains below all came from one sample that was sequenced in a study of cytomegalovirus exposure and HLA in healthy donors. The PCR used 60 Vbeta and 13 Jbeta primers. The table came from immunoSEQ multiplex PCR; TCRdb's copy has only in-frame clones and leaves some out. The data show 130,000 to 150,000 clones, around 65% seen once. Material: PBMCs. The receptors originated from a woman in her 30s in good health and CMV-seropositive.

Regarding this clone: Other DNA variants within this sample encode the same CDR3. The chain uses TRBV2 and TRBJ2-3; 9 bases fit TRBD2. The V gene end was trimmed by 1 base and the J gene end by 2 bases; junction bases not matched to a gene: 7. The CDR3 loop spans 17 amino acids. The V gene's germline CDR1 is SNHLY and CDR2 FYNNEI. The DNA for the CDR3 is TGTGCCAGCAGTGAAGGTTCTAGCGGGGAGTACACAGATACGCAGTATTTT. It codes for CASSEGSSGEYTDTQYF.

The CDR3 region is CATTRAGELFF. CDR3 sequence (DNA): TGTGCCACCACTAGGGCCGGGGAGCTGTTTTTT. The chain is built from TRBV2 and TRBJ2-2; D possibly corresponds to TRBD2 (5 bases). Deletions cut 10 bases from V and 6 bases from J, with 9 bases between. The germline V gene encodes CDR1 SNHLY and CDR2 FYNNEI. CDR3 length: 11 residues. The entire variable domain, with the rest obtained from reference TRBV2 and TRBJ2-2, is as follows: EPEVTQTPSHQVTQMGQEVILRCVPISNHLYFYWYRQILGQKVEFLVSFYNNEISEKSEIFDDQFSVERPDGSNFTLKIRSTKLEDSAMYFCATTRAGELFFGEGSRLTVL.

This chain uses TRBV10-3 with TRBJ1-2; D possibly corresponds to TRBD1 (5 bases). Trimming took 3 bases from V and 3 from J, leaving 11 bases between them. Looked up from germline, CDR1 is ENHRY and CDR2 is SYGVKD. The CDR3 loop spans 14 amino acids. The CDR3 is CAISERARDYGYTF. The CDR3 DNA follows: TGTGCCATCAGTGAAAGGGCCAGGGACTATGGCTACACCTTC.

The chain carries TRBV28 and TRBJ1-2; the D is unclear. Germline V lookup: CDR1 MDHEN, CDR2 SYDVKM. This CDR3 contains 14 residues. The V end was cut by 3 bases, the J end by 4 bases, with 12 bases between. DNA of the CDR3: TGTGCCAGCAGTTTGGAAGAGGCCCTCTATGGCTACACCTTC. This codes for CASSLEEALYGYTF.

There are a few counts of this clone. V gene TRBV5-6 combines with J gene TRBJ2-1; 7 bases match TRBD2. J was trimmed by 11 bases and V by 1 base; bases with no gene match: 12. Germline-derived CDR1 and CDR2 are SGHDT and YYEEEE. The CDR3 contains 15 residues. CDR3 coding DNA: TGTGCCAGCAGCTTGAGGGGCGGGGGAGGGAATCAGCAGTTCTTC. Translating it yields CASSLRGGGGNQQFF.

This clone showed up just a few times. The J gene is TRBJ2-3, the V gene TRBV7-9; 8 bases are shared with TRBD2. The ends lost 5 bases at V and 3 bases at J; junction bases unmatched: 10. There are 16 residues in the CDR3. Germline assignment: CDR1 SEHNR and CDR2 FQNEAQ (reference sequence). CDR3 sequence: CASSAPAGVVTDTQYF. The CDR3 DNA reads TGTGCCAGCAGCGCACCAGCGGGAGTCGTGACAGATACGCAGTATTTT.

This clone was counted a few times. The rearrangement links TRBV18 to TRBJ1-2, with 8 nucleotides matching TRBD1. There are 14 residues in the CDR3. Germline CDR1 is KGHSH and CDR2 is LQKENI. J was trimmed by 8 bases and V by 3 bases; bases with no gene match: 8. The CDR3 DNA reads TGTGCCAGCTCACCCCAGGAACAGGGGGAAGGCTACACCTTC. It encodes CASSPQEQGEGYTF.

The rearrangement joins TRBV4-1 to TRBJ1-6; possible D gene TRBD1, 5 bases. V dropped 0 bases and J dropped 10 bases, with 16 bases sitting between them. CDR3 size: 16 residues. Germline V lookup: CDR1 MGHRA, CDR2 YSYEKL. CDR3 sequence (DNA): TGCGCCAGCAGCCAAGATCCCGACAGTTACTGGTCACCCCTCCACTTT. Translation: CASSQDPDSYWSPLHF.

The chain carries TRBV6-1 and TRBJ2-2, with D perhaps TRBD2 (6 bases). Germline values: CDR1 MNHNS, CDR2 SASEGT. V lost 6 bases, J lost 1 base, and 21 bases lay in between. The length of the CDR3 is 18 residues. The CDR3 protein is CASREKGRPARNTGELFF. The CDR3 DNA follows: TGTGCCAGCAGGGAAAAGGGGAGGCCCGCACGGAACACCGGGGAGCTGTTTTTT.

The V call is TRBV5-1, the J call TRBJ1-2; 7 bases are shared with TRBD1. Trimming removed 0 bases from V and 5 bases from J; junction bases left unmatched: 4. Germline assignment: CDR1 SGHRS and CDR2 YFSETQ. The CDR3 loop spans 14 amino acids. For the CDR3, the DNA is TGCGCCAGCAGCTTGGTCGGACAGGATTATGGCTACACCTTC. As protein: CASSLVGQDYGYTF.

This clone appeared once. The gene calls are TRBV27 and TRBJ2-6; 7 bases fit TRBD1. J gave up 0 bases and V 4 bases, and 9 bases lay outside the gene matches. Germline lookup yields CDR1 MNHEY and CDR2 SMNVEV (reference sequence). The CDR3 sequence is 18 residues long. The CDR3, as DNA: TGTGCCAGCAGTTCTCGGGACAGCTCTGCCTCTGGGGCCAACGTCCTGACTTTC. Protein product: CASSSRDSSASGANVLTF. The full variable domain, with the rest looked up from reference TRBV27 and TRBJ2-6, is EAQVTQNPRYLITVTGKKLTVTCSQNMNHEYMSWYRQDPGLGLRQIYYSMNVEVTDKGDVPEGYKVSRKEKRNFPLILESPSPNQTSLYFCASSSRDSSASGANVLTFGAGSRLTVL.

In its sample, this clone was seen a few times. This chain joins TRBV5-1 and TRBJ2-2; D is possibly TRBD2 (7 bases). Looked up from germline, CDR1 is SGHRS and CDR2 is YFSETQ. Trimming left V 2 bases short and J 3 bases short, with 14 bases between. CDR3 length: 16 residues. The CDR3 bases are TGCGCCAGCAGCTTCACAGGGAGGGGCGACACCGGGGAGCTGTTTTTT. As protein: CASSFTGRGDTGELFF.

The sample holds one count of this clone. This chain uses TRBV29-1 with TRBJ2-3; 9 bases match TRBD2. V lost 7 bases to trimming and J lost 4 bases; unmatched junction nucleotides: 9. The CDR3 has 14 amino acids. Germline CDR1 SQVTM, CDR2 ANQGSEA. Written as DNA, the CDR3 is TGCAGCGGGAAAGCGGGAGGAACCGCAGATACGCAGTATTTT. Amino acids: CSGKAGGTADTQYF.

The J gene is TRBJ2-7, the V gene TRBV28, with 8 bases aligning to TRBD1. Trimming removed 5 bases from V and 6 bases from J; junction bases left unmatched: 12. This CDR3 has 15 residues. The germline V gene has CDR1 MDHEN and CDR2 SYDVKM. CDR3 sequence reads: CASSPTDRDDPEQYF. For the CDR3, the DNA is TGTGCCAGCAGTCCGACGGACAGGGACGATCCCGAGCAGTACTTC. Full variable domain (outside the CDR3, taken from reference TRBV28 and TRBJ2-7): DVKVTQSSRYLVKRTGEKVFLECVQDMDHENMFWYRQDPGLGLRLIYFSYDVKMKEKGDIPEGYSVSREKKERFSLILESASTNQTSMYLCASSPTDRDDPEQYFGPGTRLTVT.

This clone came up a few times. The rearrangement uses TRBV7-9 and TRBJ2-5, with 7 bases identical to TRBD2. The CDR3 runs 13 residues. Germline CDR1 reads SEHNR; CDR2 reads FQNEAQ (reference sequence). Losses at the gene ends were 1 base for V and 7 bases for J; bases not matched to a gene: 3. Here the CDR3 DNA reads TGTGCCAGCAGCTTAGGCTCGGGGGGGACCCAGTACTTC. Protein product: CASSLGSGGTQYF. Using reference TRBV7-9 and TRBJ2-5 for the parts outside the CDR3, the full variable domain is DTGVSQNPRHKITKRGQNVTFRCDPISEHNRLYWYRQTLGQGPEFLTYFQNEAQLEKSRLLSDRFSAERPKGSFSTLEIQRTEQGDSAMYLCASSLGSGGTQYFGPGTRLLVL.

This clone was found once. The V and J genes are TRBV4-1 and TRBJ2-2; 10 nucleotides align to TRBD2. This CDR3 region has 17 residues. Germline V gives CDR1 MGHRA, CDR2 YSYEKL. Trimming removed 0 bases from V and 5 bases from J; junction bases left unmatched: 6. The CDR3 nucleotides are TGCGCCAGCAGCCAAGATAGGGCTAGCGGGAGAACCGGGGAGCTGTTTTTT. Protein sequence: CASSQDRASGRTGELFF.

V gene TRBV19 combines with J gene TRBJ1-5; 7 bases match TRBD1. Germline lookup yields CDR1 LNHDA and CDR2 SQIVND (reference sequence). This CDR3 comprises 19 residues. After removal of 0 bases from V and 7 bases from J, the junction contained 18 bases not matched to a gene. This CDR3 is CASSIDLGDLEGAGQPQHF. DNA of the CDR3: TGTGCCAGTAGTATAGATCTCGGGGATCTGGAGGGGGCTGGGCAGCCCCAGCATTTT.

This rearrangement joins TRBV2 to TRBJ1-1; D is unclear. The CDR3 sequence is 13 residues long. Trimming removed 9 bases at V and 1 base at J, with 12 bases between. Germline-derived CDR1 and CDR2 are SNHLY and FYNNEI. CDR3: CASTQLSNTEAFF. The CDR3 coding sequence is TGTGCCAGTACTCAACTGTCGAACACTGAAGCTTTCTTT.

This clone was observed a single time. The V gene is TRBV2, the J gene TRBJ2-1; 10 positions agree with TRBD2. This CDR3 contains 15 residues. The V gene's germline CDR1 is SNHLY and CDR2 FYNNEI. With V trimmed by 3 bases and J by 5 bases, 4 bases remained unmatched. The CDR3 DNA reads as TGTGCCAGCAGTGATTTACTAGCGGGGAACAATGAGCAGTTCTTC. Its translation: CASSDLLAGNNEQFF.

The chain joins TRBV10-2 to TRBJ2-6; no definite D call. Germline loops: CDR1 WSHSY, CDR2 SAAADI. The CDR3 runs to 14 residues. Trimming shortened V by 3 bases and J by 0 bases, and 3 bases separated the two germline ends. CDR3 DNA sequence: TGCGCCAGCAGTGACAGCTCTGGGGCCAACGTCCTGACTTTC. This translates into CASSDSSGANVLTF.

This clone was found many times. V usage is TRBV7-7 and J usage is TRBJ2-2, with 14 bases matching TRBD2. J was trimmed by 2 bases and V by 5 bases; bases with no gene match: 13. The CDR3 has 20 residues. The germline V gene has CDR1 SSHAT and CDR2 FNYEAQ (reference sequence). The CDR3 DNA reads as TGTGCCAGCAGCCTACAAACCGGACTAGCGGGAGGACGTAACACCGGGGAGCTGTTTTTT. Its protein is CASSLQTGLAGGRNTGELFF.

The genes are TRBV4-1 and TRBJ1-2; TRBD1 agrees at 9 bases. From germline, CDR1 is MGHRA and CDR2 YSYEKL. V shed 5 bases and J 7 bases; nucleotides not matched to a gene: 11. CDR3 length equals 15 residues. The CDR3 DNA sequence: TGCGCCAGCAGCGTGCGGGACAGGGACATGGTTGGCTACACCTTC. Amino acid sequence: CASSVRDRDMVGYTF.

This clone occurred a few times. The CDR3 nucleotides are TGTGCCAGCAGCTTGGACAGGGTGTATTTGATCTCCTACGAGCAGTACTTC. This encodes CASSLDRVYLISYEQYF. The rearrangement links TRBV5-6 to TRBJ2-7, with a weak D call TRBD1 (6 bases). Looked up from germline, CDR1 is SGHDT and CDR2 is YYEEEE. This CDR3 contains 17 residues. Trimming shortened V by 0 bases and J by 0 bases, and 16 bases separated the two germline ends.

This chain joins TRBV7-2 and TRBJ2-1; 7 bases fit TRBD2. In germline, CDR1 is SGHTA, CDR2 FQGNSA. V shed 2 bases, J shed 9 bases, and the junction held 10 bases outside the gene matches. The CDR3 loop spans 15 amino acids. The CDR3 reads CASSLKPLGGTEQFF. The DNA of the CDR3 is TGTGCCAGCAGCTTAAAACCTCTGGGGGGGACTGAGCAGTTCTTC.

The CDR3 protein is CASSPAGAGVTEAFF. CDR3 DNA: TGTGCCAGCAGTCCCGCCGGTGCAGGGGTCACTGAAGCTTTCTTT. The rearrangement links TRBV28 to TRBJ1-1, with D perhaps TRBD1 (6 bases). This CDR3 comprises 15 residues. The V end lost 5 bases, the J end lost 4 bases, and 17 bases lay between the germline ends. Germline values: CDR1 MDHEN, CDR2 SYDVKM.